This passage covers 19 T cell receptor beta chains from one sample sequenced in a study of blood T cells in healthy people across ages. A J-beta primer mix and a sample-barcoded 5' primer were used in a second PCR of about 6 to 12 cycles. TCRdb used MiXCR to reprocess the 5' RACE reads, holding one entry per CDR3 protein. The data show some 940,000 distinct CDR3 sequences, about 29% seen once. The data also belong to a second study, concerning T cells of mothers and their children.

The sample was blood. The source is a woman between 40 and 55 years old in good health.

This clonotype was seen only a few times. The junction shows a germline mismatch at one end, possibly a read error. V gene TRBV28 combines with J gene TRBJ2-5; no clear D. With the DNA end fitting TRBJ2-7 better, the J assignment may be wrong. CDR1 is MDHEN and CDR2 is SYDVKM in the germline V gene. This CDR3 contains 12 residues. This CDR3 reads CACSLGIYEQYF. As DNA, the CDR3 is TGTGCCTGCAGTTTAGGAATCTACGAGCAGTACTTC.

This clonotype was observed at least ten times. The chain's CDR3 is CSVADGTFSYGYTF. CDR3 bases: TGCAGCGTTGCTGACGGAACCTTCTCCTATGGCTACACCTTC. This chain links TRBV29-1 with TRBJ1-2; D is undetermined. The CDR3 runs to 14 residues. CDR1 is SQVTM and CDR2 is ANQGSEA in the germline V gene. The V gene lost 4 bases and the J gene lost 4 bases, with 16 bases spanning the gap.

The table lists this clonotype with many counts. The V gene is TRBV7-8, the J gene TRBJ2-1; TRBD2 aligns across 8 bases. Germline CDR1 is SGHVS and CDR2 is FQNEAQ. This CDR3 comprises 15 residues. The V gene end was trimmed by 3 bases and the J gene end by 6 bases; junction bases not matched to a gene: 7. The CDR3 DNA reads as TGTGCCAGCAGCTTTGGGTTAGCGGGGTTCAATGAGCAGTTCTTC. It translates to CASSFGLAGFNEQFF.

The table lists this clonotype with a few counts. V usage is TRBV18 and J usage is TRBJ1-6; possible D gene TRBD1, 5 bases. Germline CDR1 and CDR2: KGHSH and LQKENI. The CDR3 extends over 16 amino acids. The V end was cut by 3 bases, the J end by 6 bases, with 15 bases between. CDR3 bases: TGTGCCAGCTCACCCAGGGAAGGGGTGAGTAATTCACCCCTCCACTTT. It encodes CASSPREGVSNSPLHF.

A note on this clonotype: One end of the junction varies from germline; a read error may be responsible. This rearrangement joins TRBV9 to TRBJ1-2, with D tentatively TRBD1 (5 bases). This CDR3 has 14 residues. Germline V CDR1 and CDR2: SGDLS, YYNGEE. The CDR3 spells CASSVEAGNYGHTF. The CDR3 DNA reads TGTGCCAGCAGCGTAGAAGCAGGGAACTATGGCCACACCTTC.

This clonotype was observed at least ten times. This chain links TRBV4-3 with TRBJ2-1; D remains unclear. Germline CDR1 LGHNA, CDR2 YSLEER. The CDR3 covers 16 residues. The V and J ends lost 0 bases and 0 bases respectively, with 9 bases between them. The CDR3 loop reads CASSQEWGSSYNEQFF. CDR3 bases: TGCGCCAGCAGCCAAGAGTGGGGTAGCTCCTACAATGAGCAGTTCTTC.

The V and J genes are TRBV7-8 and TRBJ1-5, with TRBD1 matching 10 bases. Germline loops: CDR1 SGHVS, CDR2 FQNEAQ. The length of the CDR3 is 17 residues. V was pared by 1 base and J by 4 bases, with 7 bases of the junction left unmatched. The CDR3 sequence is CASSLGAGDRGNQPQHF. CDR3 in DNA: TGTGCCAGCAGCTTAGGGGCGGGGGACAGGGGTAATCAGCCCCAGCATTTT.

This clonotype has only a few counts. The chain employs TRBV5-1 and TRBJ1-1; D may be TRBD1 (6 bases). The CDR3 consists of 16 residues. V was clipped by 4 bases and J by 0 bases, with 16 bases between them. Germline CDR1 reads SGHRS; CDR2 reads YFSETQ. The CDR3 reads CASSPGTGGMNTEAFF. CDR3 sequence (DNA): TGCGCCAGCAGCCCCGGGACGGGGGGCATGAACACTGAAGCTTTCTTT. The variable domain in full, with the rest retrieved from reference TRBV5-1 and TRBJ1-1, is KAGVTQTPRYLIKTRGQQVTLSCSPISGHRSVSWYQQTPGQGLQFLFEYFSETQRNKGNFPGRFSGRQFSNSRSEMNVSTLELGDSALYLCASSPGTGGMNTEAFFGQGTRLTVV.

The chain has TRBV20-1 and TRBJ2-5; weak D call: TRBD2 (7 bases). The CDR3 has 14 residues. Trimming removed 3 bases from V and 4 bases from J, with 15 bases in between. Germline values: CDR1 DFQATT, CDR2 SNEGSKA (reference sequence). CDR3 nucleotide sequence: TGCAGTGCTAGCGGGGGGCCGGGGGGAGAGACCCAGTACTTC. Residues: CSASGGPGGETQYF.

This chain links TRBV28 with TRBJ1-2, with D perhaps matching TRBD1 (6 bases). Germline V lookup: CDR1 MDHEN, CDR2 SYDVKM. Between the trimmed V and J ends, which lost 4 bases and 7 bases, there was a span of 16 bases. The CDR3 covers 14 residues. The CDR3 sequence is CASSSVTGGGGYTF. The DNA of the CDR3 is TGTGCCAGCAGTTCCGTAACAGGAGGGGGTGGCTACACCTTC.

The chain joins TRBV6-1 to TRBJ2-5; D is perhaps TRBD2 (7 bases). The J call may be mistaken, given a closer DNA end match to TRBJ2-7. Germline CDR1 reads MNHNS; CDR2 reads SASEGT. This CDR3 contains 15 residues. The CDR3: CASSEGREGGYEQYF. The CDR3 nucleotides are TGTGCCAGCAGTGAAGGAAGGGAGGGGGGTTACGAGCAGTACTTC.

The chain has TRBV20-1 and TRBJ2-3; D gene ambiguous. V was clipped by 0 bases and J by 0 bases, with 4 bases between them. The CDR3 is made up of 13 amino acids. The germline gives CDR1 DFQATT, CDR2 SNEGSKA (reference sequence). CDR3 in DNA: TGCAGTGCTAGAGATTTGAGCACAGATACGCAGTATTTT. This sequence encodes CSARDLSTDTQYF.

The chain is built from TRBV7-6 and TRBJ2-1, with 13 positions matching TRBD2. V lost 3 bases, J lost 6 bases, and 5 bases stayed unmatched. Looked up from germline, CDR1 is SGHVS and CDR2 is FNYEAQ. This CDR3 region has 16 residues. CDR3 sequence: CASSLGLAGLFNEQFF. The CDR3 DNA is TGTGCCAGCAGCTTGGGACTAGCGGGACTCTTCAATGAGCAGTTCTTC.

This clonotype was seen ten or more times. V and J are TRBV6-5 and TRBJ1-2, with D uncertain. V was shortened by 5 bases and J by 6 bases, with 13 bases between the two germline ends. Per germline, CDR1 MNHEY and CDR2 SVGAGI. There are 13 residues in the CDR3. The CDR3 DNA follows: TGTGCCAGCAGTCAGTCCGTACTTAATGGCTACACCTTC. Its protein is CASSQSVLNGYTF.

The sample holds a few counts of this clonotype. This chain connects TRBV5-1 to TRBJ1-2, with D tentatively TRBD1 (5 bases). CDR1 is SGHRS, CDR2 YFSETQ, per germline. V was shortened by 0 bases and J by 2 bases, with 8 bases between the two germline ends. The CDR3 length is 14 residues. The CDR3 reads CASSLAKGNYGYTF. DNA for the CDR3: TGCGCCAGCAGCTTGGCCAAGGGGAACTATGGCTACACCTTC.

Details on this clonotype: Just one base apart from a much larger clone, this may be a read error. The genes are TRBV5-4 and TRBJ2-7; maybe TRBD2 (5 bases). V dropped 4 bases and J dropped 4 bases, with 9 bases sitting between them. The CDR3 is made up of 12 amino acids. Germline assignment: CDR1 SGHNT and CDR2 YYREEE (reference sequence). The CDR3 DNA is TGTGCCAGCAGCACGAGGGATTACGAGCAGTACTTC. Protein product: CASSTRDYEQYF.

This chain uses TRBV29-1 with TRBJ1-4; tentative D call: TRBD1 (6 bases). Trimming cost V 6 bases and J 7 bases, with 21 bases left between them. The germline gives CDR1 SQVTM, CDR2 ANQGSEA. The CDR3 is 15 amino acids. The CDR3 spells CSVGRAGAGAEKLFF. In nucleotides, the CDR3 is TGCAGCGTAGGTCGGGCAGGGGCAGGGGCTGAAAAACTGTTTTTT. Full variable domain (rest looked up from reference TRBV29-1 and TRBJ1-4): SAVISQKPSRDICQRGTSLTIQCQVDSQVTMMFWYRQQPGQSLTLIATANQGSEATYESGFVIDKFPISRPNLTFSTLTVSNMSPEDSSIYLCSVGRAGAGAEKLFFGSGTQLSVL.

Comment on this clonotype: Sequence at one end of the junction differs from germline and may be a read error. This chain links TRBV5-1 with TRBJ1-2, with unresolved D. The length of the CDR3 is 14 residues. CDR1 SGHRS and CDR2 YFSETQ come from the germline V gene. The CDR3 sequence is CASSLGQYNYGDIF. CDR3 DNA sequence: TGCGCCAGCAGCTTGGGACAATACAACTATGGCGACATCTTC.

V is TRBV6-1 and J is TRBJ2-1, with 8 bases that match TRBD1. With V trimmed by 8 bases and J by 6 bases, 9 bases remained unmatched. Germline assignment: CDR1 MNHNS and CDR2 SASEGT. The CDR3 consists of 14 residues. The DNA for the CDR3 is TGTGCCAGCGTCCGGGACAGGAACCTCAATGAGCAGTTCTTC. Encoded protein: CASVRDRNLNEQFF.